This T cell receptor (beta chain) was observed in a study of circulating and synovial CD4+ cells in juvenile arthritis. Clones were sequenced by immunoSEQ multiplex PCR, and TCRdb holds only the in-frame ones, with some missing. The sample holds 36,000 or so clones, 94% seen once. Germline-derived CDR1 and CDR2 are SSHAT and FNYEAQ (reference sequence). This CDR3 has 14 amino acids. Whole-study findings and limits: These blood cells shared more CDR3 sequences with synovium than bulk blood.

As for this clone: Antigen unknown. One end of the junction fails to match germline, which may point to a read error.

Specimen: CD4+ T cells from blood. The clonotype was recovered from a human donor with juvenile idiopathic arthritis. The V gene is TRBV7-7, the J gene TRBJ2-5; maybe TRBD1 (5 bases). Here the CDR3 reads CASSLTDRGETQYF. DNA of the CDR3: TGTGCTAGCAGCTTAACCGACAGAGGAGAGACCCAGTACTTC.